This passage covers 20 T cell receptor beta chains from one sample sequenced in a study of regulatory T cells in long-lasting Graves disease. Documented time point: newly diagnosed GD, antithyroid drugs for less than 3 months. Isolated PBMC RNA provided the starting material for the TCR library. Sequencing libraries for TCR beta were prepared with iRepertoire HTBI primers and Arm-PCR of CDR3 regions. MiXCR was run by TCRdb on the multiplex PCR reads, yielding one entry per CDR3 protein. The data hold 350,000 to 450,000 distinct CDR3 sequences, with 15% observed a single time. The same specimen was also included in a second study, on T cells in Graves' hyperthyroidism and ophthalmopathy.

The source material was peripheral blood mononuclear cells (PBMCs), sampled at new diagnosis, from a patient treated with antithyroid drugs. These receptors came from a woman aged 40 to 49 with Graves disease.

This clonotype has a handful of counts. The rearrangement links TRBV6-2 or TRBV6-3 to TRBJ2-3, with 14 bases identical to TRBD2. The CDR3 sequence is 18 residues long. Germline trimming cut 2 bases from V and 3 bases from J; bases unmatched to any gene: 7. Germline CDR1 is MNHEY and CDR2 is SVGEGT. The CDR3 reads CASSYRRGTSGRTDTQYF. Written as DNA, the CDR3 is TGTGCCAGCAGTTACCGCCGGGGGACTAGCGGGAGAACAGATACGCAGTATTTT.

This clonotype came up many times. This rearrangement joins TRBV6-5 to TRBJ1-2; the D is unclear. Looked up from germline, CDR1 is MNHEY and CDR2 is SVGAGI. The ends were cut back, 0 bases at V and 2 bases at J, with 7 bases in the middle. The CDR3 has 14 amino acids. CDR3 residues: CASSYSSSNYGYTF. DNA of the CDR3: TGTGCCAGCAGTTACTCGAGTTCGAACTATGGCTACACCTTC.

This clonotype has a count of ten or more. The CDR3 coding sequence is TGTGCCAGCAGCATGTTTCAGGCCCATTCACCCCTCCACTTT. Residues: CASSMFQAHSPLHF. The rearrangement links TRBV7-9 to TRBJ1-6; D gene unclear. This CDR3 is 14 amino acids long. Trimming removed 5 bases from V and 8 bases from J, with 13 bases in between. Germline V lookup: CDR1 SEHNR, CDR2 FQNEAQ (reference sequence).

This clonotype was seen at least ten times. V usage is TRBV6-1 and J usage is TRBJ1-5, with D tentatively TRBD1 (6 bases). The V gene's germline CDR1 is MNHNS and CDR2 SASEGT. This CDR3 spans 14 amino acids. V lost 6 bases and J 3 bases, leaving 12 bases between the germline ends. CDR3 bases: TGTGCCAGCAGAAGGACAGCATACAATCAGCCCCAGCATTTT. Amino acids: CASRRTAYNQPQHF.

This clonotype was seen repeatedly, ten times or more. The chain carries TRBV27 and TRBJ1-6; maybe TRBD1 (5 bases). The CDR3 sequence is 16 residues long. Germline values: CDR1 MNHEY, CDR2 SMNVEV (reference sequence). Trimming pared 5 bases from V and 1 base from J, leaving 12 bases between. The chain's CDR3 is CASSPQQGSYNSPLHF. The CDR3 nucleotides read TGTGCCAGCAGTCCTCAGCAGGGTTCCTATAATTCACCCCTCCACTTT.

This clonotype was observed many times. The chain recombines TRBV2 with TRBJ1-6; D may be TRBD1 (6 bases). Deletions cut 6 bases from V and 10 bases from J, with 10 bases between. Per germline, CDR1 SNHLY and CDR2 FYNNEI. This CDR3 region has 12 residues. CDR3 DNA sequence: TGTGCCAGCAGGAGGGGGGGGTCACCCCTCCACTTT. Translation: CASRRGGSPLHF.

The sample holds many counts of this clonotype. The chain links TRBV28 to TRBJ2-2; D perhaps matches TRBD2 (6 bases). The CDR3 is 15 amino acids. V was clipped by 2 bases and J by 4 bases, with 11 bases between them. In germline, CDR1 is MDHEN, CDR2 SYDVKM. CDR3 nucleotide sequence: TGTGCCAGCAGTTTAAAGCGGGTTGGCACCGGGGAGCTGTTTTTT. Translated: CASSLKRVGTGELFF.

This clonotype has only a few counts. The chain combines TRBV25-1 with TRBJ1-1; possibly TRBD1 for D (5 bases). Germline V gives CDR1 MGHDK, CDR2 SYGVNS. CDR3 length: 15 residues. Trimming removed 3 bases from V and 1 base from J, with 12 bases in between. The CDR3 DNA sequence: TGTGCCAGCAGTGACCCATCCGGGGGGAACACTGAAGCTTTCTTT. Its translation: CASSDPSGGNTEAFF. Looking up the rest from reference TRBV25-1 and TRBJ1-1 gives the full variable domain: EADIYQTPRYLVIGTGKKITLECSQTMGHDKMYWYQQDPGMELHLIHYSYGVNSTEKGDLSSESTVSRIRTEHFPLTLESARPSHTSQYLCASSDPSGGNTEAFFGQGTRLTVV.

The V and J genes are TRBV20-1 and TRBJ2-3; 14 nucleotides match TRBD2. Germline CDR1 reads DFQATT; CDR2 reads SNEGSKA (reference sequence). V lost 3 bases to trimming and J lost 5 bases; unmatched junction nucleotides: 7. The CDR3 contains 16 residues. The CDR3, as DNA: TGCAGTGCTAGGGGGACTAGCGGGAGTGCTATAGATACGCAGTATTTT. Its protein is CSARGTSGSAIDTQYF.

This clonotype was recorded at least ten times. The chain has TRBV7-3 and TRBJ2-2; D possibly corresponds to TRBD2 (6 bases). The germline V and J ends were trimmed by 0 bases and 6 bases, with 17 bases remaining between them. Germline CDR1 and CDR2: SGHTA and FQGTGA. The CDR3 runs 17 residues. The CDR3 nucleotides read TGTGCCAGCAGCTTAACTGGAACCGGGACTCAGGCCGGGGAGCTGTTTTTT. Its protein product is CASSLTGTGTQAGELFF.

This clonotype showed up just a few times. The chain couples TRBV7-9 to TRBJ2-7, with a tentative D call TRBD2 (6 bases). Trimming cost V 4 bases and J 3 bases, with 16 bases left between them. The CDR3 sequence is 15 residues long. Germline lookup yields CDR1 SEHNR and CDR2 FQNEAQ (reference sequence). The CDR3 nucleotides read TGTGCCAGCAGCTCAATAGCGGAGGGGAGCTACGAGCAGTACTTC. This translates into CASSSIAEGSYEQYF.

The J gene is TRBJ2-7, the V gene TRBV19; D tentatively reads TRBD1 or TRBD2 (5 bases each). The V gene's germline CDR1 is LNHDA and CDR2 SQIVND (reference sequence). V gave up 5 bases and J gave up 1 base, with 15 bases separating them. The CDR3 sequence is 15 residues long. The CDR3 here is CASSATRDGSYEQYF. In DNA, the CDR3 is TGTGCCAGTAGTGCCACCCGGGACGGTTCCTACGAGCAGTACTTC. Complete variable domain (other parts from reference TRBV19 and TRBJ2-7): DGGITQSPKYLFRKEGQNVTLSCEQNLNHDAMYWYRQDPGQGLRLIYYSQIVNDFQKGDIAEGYSVSREKKESFPLTVTSAQKNPTAFYLCASSATRDGSYEQYFGPGTRLTVT.

This clonotype was recorded at least ten times. The rearrangement uses TRBV11-1 and TRBJ2-1, with TRBD2 matching over 13 bases. CDR3 length: 18 amino acids. The germline V gene encodes CDR1 SGHAT and CDR2 FQDESV (reference sequence). V was pared by 5 bases and J by 4 bases, with 11 bases of the junction left unmatched. The CDR3 DNA is TGTGCCAGCAGCATCCTACCGGGACTAGCGGGATCATACAATGAGCAGTTCTTC. Residues: CASSILPGLAGSYNEQFF. The full variable domain, in which reference TRBV11-1 and TRBJ2-1 provide the parts outside the CDR3, is EAEVAQSPRYKITEKSQAVAFWCDPISGHATLYWYRQILGQGPELLVQFQDESVVDDSQLPKDRFSAERLKGVDSTLKIQPAELGDSAMYLCASSILPGLAGSYNEQFFGPGTRLTVL.

The chain links TRBV20-1 to TRBJ2-1, with D maybe TRBD2 (7 bases). CDR1 is DFQATT and CDR2 is SNEGSKA in the germline V gene (reference sequence). With 4 bases removed from V and 5 bases from J, the gap between germline ends came to 21 bases. This CDR3 comprises 16 residues. The CDR3 nucleotides read TGCAGTGCTACACAATGGGGGGGCGGAGGAGACAATGAGCAGTTCTTC. Its translation: CSATQWGGGGDNEQFF.

In its sample, this clonotype was seen many times. The rearrangement joins TRBV11-3 to TRBJ2-1; tentative D call: TRBD2 (6 bases). This CDR3 contains 13 residues. The ends were cut back, 3 bases at V and 11 bases at J, with 14 bases in the middle. Germline assignment: CDR1 SGHNT and CDR2 YENEEA. CDR3 nucleotides: TGTGCCAGCAGCTTTAGGTGGCGGGATAAGCAGTTCTTC. Amino acids: CASSFRWRDKQFF.

This clonotype was seen at least ten times. The V gene is TRBV12-3 or TRBV12-4, the J gene TRBJ1-2; D ambiguous. The CDR3 consists of 14 residues. V lost 2 bases to trimming and J lost 4 bases, with 11 bases between them. CDR3 nucleotide sequence: TGTGCCAGCAGTTTAAGGAACAGTCTCTATGGCTACACCTTC. As protein: CASSLRNSLYGYTF.

This clonotype was recorded at least ten times. This rearrangement joins TRBV3-1 to TRBJ2-2; maybe TRBD1 (6 bases). The CDR3 runs to 15 residues. V was cut by 4 bases and J by 1 base, with 10 bases left in between. The germline V gene has CDR1 LGHDT and CDR2 YNNKEL (reference sequence). The CDR3 sequence is CASSRPQGNTGELFF. CDR3 in DNA: TGTGCCAGCAGCCGACCACAGGGGAACACCGGGGAGCTGTTTTTT.

This clonotype was seen at least ten times. At one boundary the junction diverges from the germline segment, which might be a read error. The CDR3 reads CASSFRGSYEQYF. The CDR3 DNA sequence: TGTGCCAGCAGTTTCCGCGGGAGCTACGAGCAGTACTTC. V is TRBV5-1 and J is TRBJ2-7, with 7 bases aligning to TRBD2. The CDR3 totals 13 residues. CDR1 and CDR2 from the germline V gene are SGHRS and YFSETQ.

This clonotype was detected many times. The chain joins TRBV13 to TRBJ1-1; no definite D call. V lost 0 bases, J lost 6 bases, and 5 bases lay in between. The CDR3 totals 12 residues. Germline CDR1 PRHDT, CDR2 FYEKMQ (reference sequence). CDR3 sequence reads: CASSLGRAEAFF. The CDR3 nucleotides read TGTGCCAGCAGCTTAGGGAGGGCTGAAGCTTTCTTT.

This clonotype has at least ten counts. V gene TRBV20-1 combines with J gene TRBJ2-1, with 12 nucleotides matching TRBD2. The CDR3 is 15 amino acids. Trimming cost V 2 bases and J 9 bases; bases outside gene matches: 8. CDR1 is DFQATT and CDR2 is SNEGSKA in the germline V gene (reference sequence). CDR3 in amino acids: CSARPISGLAGEQFF. In nucleotides, the CDR3 is TGCAGTGCTAGACCTATCTCGGGACTAGCGGGTGAGCAGTTCTTC.